This record covers a single T cell receptor (beta chain). The CDR3 loop spans 15 amino acids. Germline values: CDR1 GTSNPN, CDR2 SVGIG (reference sequence). These data belong to a study of cytomegalovirus exposure and HLA in healthy donors. The PCR made use of 60 Vbeta and 13 Jbeta primers. Produced via immunoSEQ multiplex PCR; TCRdb's table is partial and in-frame only. Among under 170,000 clones listed, 79% were seen once. The chain employs TRBV30 and TRBJ2-5; possible D gene TRBD2, 5 bases. Gene TRBJ2-7 matches the end of the DNA better, so the J call may be wrong. The receptor was isolated from a man aged 45-65 years in good health and CMV-seropositive. Sequenced input: PBMCs. CDR3 in amino acids: CAWSARGKPYYEQYF. The CDR3 region has the DNA TGTGCCTGGAGTGCTAGAGGGAAACCTTACTACGAGCAGTACTTC.